This T cell receptor (beta chain) comes out of a study of T cell responses to AZD1222 COVID-19 vaccine. Comments on this clone: Its specificity is not known.

Libraries were prepared by immunoSEQ multiplex PCR; TCRdb keeps only in-frame clonotypes and omits some of them. The data show 120,000 to 150,000 clones, 80% to 90% seen once. The V gene's germline CDR1 is SGHDT and CDR2 YYEEEE. The V and J ends lost 0 bases and 7 bases respectively, with 5 bases between them. The CDR3 spans 12 residues. Study findings and constraints: Baseline testing showed seropositivity in only six AZD1222 recipients.

The receptor's source is an adult in good health. The sample was peripheral blood, taken on day 0 of AZD1222 vaccination. The chain is built from TRBV5-6 and TRBJ2-1; D is uncertain. CDR3 in amino acids: CASSLDLNEQFF. CDR3 nucleotide sequence: TGTGCCAGCAGCTTGGATCTTAATGAGCAGTTCTTC.